These T cell receptor beta chains were read from a single sample in a study of T cell repertoires in cytomegalovirus infection. TCRdb recomputed calls from the reads with MiXCR, one row per CDR3 protein. The repertoire holds about 320,000 distinct CDR3 sequences, with roughly 9.5% as singletons. The sequenced sample consisted of PBMCs. These receptors all come from a human donor in good health (CMV status not recorded). Some clones in this sample may be carry-over from other donors' samples. CDR3s include the opening cysteine and the closing phenylalanine or tryptophan. The D gene is left open where the match is weak. Clone size is given for some rows only: seen once, a few or many times, or a class if the clone is expanded.

d_call j_call v_call clone_size cdr3_nt cdr3_aa
TRBD1 TRBJ1-5 TRBV12-3/TRBV12-4 many TGTGCCAGCAGTTTACGACAGGGGGTATGGCAGCCCCAGCATTTT CASSLRQGVWQPQHF
TRBD2 TRBJ2-3 TRBV19 . TGTGCCACCCGGACTAGCGGGACAGATACGCAGTATTTT CATRTSGTDTQYF
. TRBJ1-1 TRBV28 many TGTGCCAGCAGACCTCAGGGGAGCTTTTCTACTGAAGCTTTCTTT CASRPQGSFSTEAFF
. TRBJ1-2 TRBV12-3/TRBV12-4 many TGTGCCAGCAGTGCCATGGGGAGCGGAGAATATGGCTACACCTTC CASSAMGSGEYGYTF
TRBD2 TRBJ2-3 TRBV6-2/TRBV6-3 . TGTGCCAGCAGATTAAGCGGGAGTGGCGCAGATACGCAGTATTTT CASRLSGSGADTQYF
TRBD2 TRBJ2-7 TRBV6-5 . TGTGCCAGCAGCCAGATTAGCGGGAGTTACCACGAGCAGTACTTC CASSQISGSYHEQYF
TRBD1 TRBJ1-2 TRBV7-2 many TGTGCCAGCAGCTCAGGACAGGGGGCTTACTATGGCTACACCTTC CASSSGQGAYYGYTF
. TRBJ1-4 TRBV5-4 few TGTGCCAGCAGCTTTTTGGGGGGTAATGAAAAACTGTTTTTT CASSFLGGNEKLFF
TRBD2 TRBJ2-1 TRBV20-1 . TGCAGTGCTAGCGGGAGGGCATACAATGAGCAGTTCTTC CSASGRAYNEQFF
. TRBJ2-1 TRBV30 . TGTGCCTGGAGTAAGGCTCCTTCCTACAATGAGCAGTTCTTC CAWSKAPSYNEQFF
. TRBJ2-7 TRBV7-2 . TGTGCCAGCAGTTCAATGGGGGGACAGAGCTACGAGCAGTACTTC CASSSMGGQSYEQYF
. TRBJ2-1 TRBV12-3/TRBV12-4 . TGTGCCAGCAGTTCCCCCCGGGGCGTTGGGAATGAGCAGTTCTTC CASSSPRGVGNEQFF